What follows describes a single T cell receptor beta chain. Antigen: not known. CDR1 and CDR2 (germline): SGHVS, FQNEAQ. The CDR3 is made up of 15 amino acids. V shed 3 bases, J shed 2 bases, and the junction held 6 bases outside the gene matches. This specimen comes from a study of vaccination effects on CD4 cells after COVID-19. Some clones are missing from TCRdb's copy, which holds only in-frame ones; the method was immunoSEQ multiplex PCR. The table has approximately 45,000 clones, about 70% seen once. Findings and caveats of the study: The study had few convalescent patients and no early post-infection timepoints. Marked clonal contraction was seen late after vaccination (in both infection- and vaccine-induced clones).

Culture lasted about 11 days before CD4+ T cell isolation. Half-medium replacement with IL-2 medium occurred on days 3 and 7. The rearrangement links TRBV7-8 to TRBJ2-7; the match to TRBD1 covers 8 bases. This sequence was found in a human donor who had a prior SARS-CoV-2 infection. Material: CD4+ T cells from PBMCs cultured without peptide, obtained before COVID-19 vaccination. The CDR3 loop is CASSFSSTGAYEQYF. In nucleotides, the CDR3 is TGTGCCAGCAGCTTTTCCTCGACAGGGGCCTACGAGCAGTACTTC.